These 21 T cell receptor beta chains were all obtained from the same sample, sequenced in a study of cytomegalovirus exposure and HLA in healthy donors. Researchers ran the PCR with 60 Vbeta and 13 Jbeta primers. Libraries were prepared by immunoSEQ multiplex PCR; TCRdb keeps only in-frame clonotypes and omits some of them. Counted here are about 140,000 clones, over 65% occurring once; the ten biggest clones make up 2% to 3%. The material sequenced was PBMCs. All receptors come from a male donor in good health and CMV-seronegative.

The V gene is TRBV27, the J gene TRBJ1-5, with D tentatively TRBD1 (5 bases). Germline loops: CDR1 MNHEY, CDR2 SMNVEV (reference sequence). CDR3 length equals 12 residues. Trimming took off 4 bases at V and 7 bases at J, with 8 bases between the two ends. For the CDR3, the DNA is TGTGCCAGCAGTTCCGGGGGACAGCCCCAGCATTTT. It codes for CASSSGGQPQHF.

Notes on this clone: The same CDR3 is also encoded by other DNA sequences in this sample. The V and J genes are TRBV2 and TRBJ2-5; D might be TRBD1 (5 bases). The CDR3 loop spans 13 amino acids. V shed 4 bases and J shed 5 bases, with 11 bases lying between them. Germline-derived CDR1 and CDR2 are SNHLY and FYNNEI. The CDR3 is CASSVQGTETQYF. The CDR3 DNA sequence: TGTGCCAGCAGTGTCCAGGGCACTGAGACCCAGTACTTC.

V and J are TRBV5-4 and TRBJ1-1, with 10 bases matching TRBD1. The J segment lost 5 bases and the V segment lost 3 bases, leaving 10 bases of the junction unmatched. The CDR3 loop spans 16 amino acids. Germline lookup yields CDR1 SGHNT and CDR2 YYREEE (reference sequence). This CDR3 is CASSSPRDRGRTEAFF. The DNA for the CDR3 is TGTGCCAGCAGCTCCCCCAGAGACAGGGGGCGAACTGAAGCTTTCTTT. Complete variable domain (other parts from reference TRBV5-4 and TRBJ1-1): ETGVTQSPTHLIKTRGQQVTLRCSSQSGHNTVSWYQQALGQGPQFIFQYYREEENGRGNFPPRFSGLQFPNYSSELNVNALELDDSALYLCASSSPRDRGRTEAFFGQGTRLTVV.

As DNA, the CDR3 is TGTGCCGGCGAAGAGCGGGATTACCCCTACGAGCAGTACTTC. It yields the protein CAGEERDYPYEQYF. The rearrangement joins TRBV6-5 to TRBJ2-7; 7 nucleotides align to TRBD2. V was pared by 11 bases and J by 2 bases, with 12 bases of the junction left unmatched. This CDR3 region has 14 residues. Germline assignment: CDR1 MNHEY and CDR2 SVGAGI.

This chain uses TRBV6-4 with TRBJ1-1; perhaps TRBD1 as D (5 bases). The CDR3 extends over 14 amino acids. Trimming took off 3 bases at V and 1 base at J, with 9 bases between the two ends. Germline V gives CDR1 MRHNA, CDR2 SNTAGT. The CDR3 region is CASSDGGANTEAFF. The CDR3 nucleotides read TGTGCCAGCAGTGATGGAGGGGCGAACACTGAAGCTTTCTTT.

The chain carries TRBV4-3 and TRBJ2-1, with 7 bases fitting TRBD2. Germline V gene sequence: CDR1 LGHNA, CDR2 YSLEER. This CDR3 is built from 14 residues. After removal of 1 base from V and 9 bases from J, the junction contained 6 bases not matched to a gene. The CDR3 nucleotides are TGCGCCAGCAGCCAAGGAGGCGGGGGATCTGAGCAGTTCTTC. This encodes CASSQGGGGSEQFF.

Written as DNA, the CDR3 is TGTGCCAGCACCGGACAGTTGGGAAGTGAAAAACTGTTTTTT. It yields the protein CASTGQLGSEKLFF. The chain is built from TRBV6-5 and TRBJ1-4, with TRBD1 as a possible D gene (6 bases). Trimming stripped 7 bases from V and 7 bases from J, with 16 bases between. CDR1 is MNHEY and CDR2 is SVGAGI in the germline V gene. This CDR3 spans 14 amino acids.

The rearrangement joins TRBV11-2 to TRBJ2-3, with 8 bases aligning to TRBD2. This CDR3 has 15 amino acids. The V gene end was trimmed by 5 bases and the J gene end by 1 base; junction bases not matched to a gene: 5. CDR1 is SGHAT and CDR2 is FQNNGV in the germline V gene. CDR3 loop: CASSPGLGGTDTQYF. In nucleotides, the CDR3 is TGTGCCAGCAGCCCGGGACTAGGGGGCACAGATACGCAGTATTTT. Full variable domain (remainder filled in from reference TRBV11-2 and TRBJ2-3): EAGVAQSPRYKIIEKRQSVAFWCNPISGHATLYWYQQILGQGPKLLIQFQNNGVVDDSQLPKDRFSAERLKGVDSTLKIQPAKLEDSAVYLCASSPGLGGTDTQYFGPGTRLTVL.

The genes are TRBV6-5 and TRBJ2-7; D may be TRBD2 (5 bases). Trimming took 0 bases from V and 2 from J, leaving 14 bases between them. This CDR3 has 16 residues. Germline assignment: CDR1 MNHEY and CDR2 SVGAGI. CDR3 DNA sequence: TGTGCCAGCAGTTACTCAGCTCTGCGGGCCACCTACGAGCAGTACTTC. This sequence encodes CASSYSALRATYEQYF.

This chain uses TRBV7-6 with TRBJ2-7, with 9 bases fitting TRBD1. The V gene end was trimmed by 5 bases and the J gene end by 3 bases; junction bases not matched to a gene: 11. The CDR3 covers 16 residues. Germline V gene data show CDR1 as SGHVS and CDR2 as FNYEAQ. The CDR3, as DNA: TGTGCCAGCAGCGGACGACAGGGGGTAACCCTCTACGAGCAGTACTTC. Encoded protein: CASSGRQGVTLYEQYF.

V usage is TRBV6-1 and J usage is TRBJ2-7; D might be TRBD1 (6 bases). The germline gives CDR1 MNHNS, CDR2 SASEGT. CDR3 length: 15 residues. Trimming removed 1 base from V and 2 bases from J, with 12 bases in between. This chain's CDR3 is CASSEGMTGAYEQYF. The DNA for the CDR3 is TGTGCCAGCAGTGAAGGTATGACAGGAGCCTACGAGCAGTACTTC.

This clone was counted once. The junction shows a germline mismatch at one end, possibly a read error. J is TRBJ2-5 and V is TRBV7-9; 11 bases line up with TRBD2. The length of the CDR3 is 16 residues. CDR1 and CDR2 from the germline V gene are SEHNR and FQNEAQ (reference sequence). The CDR3 protein is CSSSPLAGGSVETQYF. The CDR3 region has the DNA TGTTCCAGCAGCCCCTTAGCGGGAGGGTCAGTAGAGACCCAGTACTTC.

With respect to this clone: A junction end diverges from the germline sequence, so it may reflect a read error. V usage is TRBV7-2 and J usage is TRBJ1-1, with 9 positions matching TRBD1. The CDR3 has 16 amino acids. CDR1 is SGHTA and CDR2 is FQGNSA in the germline V gene. Written as DNA, the CDR3 is TGTGCCAACAGCCCGGGACAGGGAAGGGGAACCACTGAAGCTTTCTTT. As protein: CANSPGQGRGTTEAFF. Variable domain in full (rest from reference TRBV7-2 and TRBJ1-1): GAGVSQSPSNKVTEKGKDVELRCDPISGHTALYWYRQSLGQGLEFLIYFQGNSAPDKSGLPSDRFSAERTGGSVSTLTIQRTQQEDSAVYLCANSPGQGRGTTEAFFGQGTRLTVV.

The chain recombines TRBV27 with TRBJ2-3, with TRBD2 identical over 7 bases. There are 15 residues in the CDR3. Per germline, CDR1 MNHEY and CDR2 SMNVEV (reference sequence). The junction had 12 bases not matched to a gene; V was cut back by 5 bases and J by 7 bases. This CDR3 is CASSPDGGSGYTQYF. The CDR3 coding sequence is TGTGCCAGCAGTCCCGACGGGGGGAGCGGGTATACGCAGTATTTT.

V and J are TRBV5-4 and TRBJ2-7; possibly TRBD2 for D (6 bases). The V and J ends lost 6 bases and 1 base respectively, with 14 bases between them. Germline V gene lookup returns CDR1 SGHNT and CDR2 YYREEE (reference sequence). The CDR3 consists of 14 residues. The CDR3 nucleotides read TGTGCCAGCACGGAGGGACCGCTGTCCTACGAGCAGTACTTC. The encoded protein is CASTEGPLSYEQYF. The entire variable domain, with the rest obtained from reference TRBV5-4 and TRBJ2-7, is as follows: ETGVTQSPTHLIKTRGQQVTLRCSSQSGHNTVSWYQQALGQGPQFIFQYYREEENGRGNFPPRFSGLQFPNYSSELNVNALELDDSALYLCASTEGPLSYEQYFGPGTRLTVT.

The CDR3 DNA reads TGTGCCAGCAGTGAGGGACTAGCGGGAGGGGCAGATACGCAGTATTTT. Its protein product is CASSEGLAGGADTQYF. This chain joins TRBV27 and TRBJ2-3; TRBD2 matches at 16 bases. The CDR3 sequence is 16 residues long. V lost 5 bases and J lost 4; bases outside the gene matches: 3. CDR1 and CDR2 (germline): MNHEY, SMNVEV (reference sequence).

V usage is TRBV29-1 and J usage is TRBJ2-5, with a weak D call TRBD2 (6 bases). The CDR3 covers 12 residues. Germline V gene lookup returns CDR1 SQVTM and CDR2 ANQGSEA. V was shortened by 3 bases and J by 5 bases, with 10 bases between the two germline ends. The CDR3 loop is CSVEEGTETQYF. CDR3 bases: TGCAGCGTTGAGGAGGGTACCGAGACCCAGTACTTC.

This clone turned up a few times. The chain has TRBV19 and TRBJ2-7, with 8 bases identical to TRBD2. The CDR3 contains 13 residues. Germline-derived CDR1 and CDR2 are LNHDA and SQIVND (reference sequence). With V trimmed by 9 bases and J by 6 bases, 10 bases remained unmatched. The CDR3 region is CASQPGLGTEQYF. CDR3 sequence (DNA): TGTGCCAGCCAACCGGGACTAGGTACCGAGCAGTACTTC.

The chain is built from TRBV6-6 and TRBJ2-7; the match to TRBD1 covers 9 bases. V dropped 2 bases and J dropped 5; count of bases not matched to a gene: 10. The CDR3 is 16 residues long. Germline CDR1 and CDR2: MNHNY and SVGAGI (reference sequence). CDR3 protein: CASSYRPGQGPHEQYF. CDR3 in DNA: TGTGCCAGCAGTTACAGACCGGGACAGGGCCCCCACGAGCAGTACTTC.

This clone was picked up a small number of times. The V gene is TRBV19, the J gene TRBJ1-1, with 7 bases that match TRBD1. V lost 5 bases to trimming and J lost 4 bases; unmatched junction nucleotides: 4. The CDR3 consists of 13 residues. Germline V gives CDR1 LNHDA, CDR2 SQIVND (reference sequence). The DNA of the CDR3 is TGTGCCAGTAGTGTCGACAGGGCCACTGAAGCTTTCTTT. As protein: CASSVDRATEAFF.

The chain carries TRBV19 and TRBJ2-2, with TRBD1 matching 10 bases. In germline, CDR1 is LNHDA, CDR2 SQIVND (reference sequence). The CDR3 covers 16 residues. With 3 bases clipped from V and 7 bases from J, the junction kept 8 bases outside the gene matches. The CDR3 is CASSIRDRGGVGELFF. The DNA for the CDR3 is TGTGCCAGTAGTATCCGGGACAGGGGTGGTGTCGGGGAGCTGTTTTTT.